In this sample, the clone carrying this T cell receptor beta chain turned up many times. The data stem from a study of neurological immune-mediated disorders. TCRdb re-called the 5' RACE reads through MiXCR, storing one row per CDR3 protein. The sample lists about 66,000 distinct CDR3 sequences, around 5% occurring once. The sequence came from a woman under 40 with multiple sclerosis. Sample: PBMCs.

CDR3 in amino acids: CASSLVTGSSEQYF. The DNA for the CDR3 is TGTGCCAGCAGCTTAGTCACAGGGTCAAGCGAGCAGTACTTC. The genes are TRBV7-9 and TRBJ2-7; possible D gene TRBD1, 6 bases. This CDR3 is 14 amino acids long. V gave up 1 base and J gave up 6 bases, with 13 bases separating them. Germline V lookup: CDR1 SEHNR, CDR2 FQNEAQ (reference sequence).